One sample yielded the 4 T cell receptor beta chains listed below, sequenced in a study of blood T cell repertoires in COVID-19. TCRdb's table, derived via immunoSEQ multiplex PCR, lists solely in-frame clones and lacks some. The sample shows approximately 100,000 clones, around four fifths of them seen only once. The sequenced sample was peripheral blood. These receptors all come from a man aged 65 to 79 with acute or convalescent COVID-19.

The chain combines TRBV18 with TRBJ2-1; 9 positions agree with TRBD2. Germline V gene data show CDR1 as KGHSH and CDR2 as LQKENI. The length of the CDR3 is 17 residues. V was pared by 0 bases and J by 2 bases, with 5 bases of the junction left unmatched. The CDR3 region is CASSPPGAGGAYNEQFF. The CDR3 DNA follows: TGTGCCAGCTCACCACCTGGGGCGGGAGGGGCCTACAATGAGCAGTTCTTC.

V usage is TRBV28 and J usage is TRBJ1-3; D uncertain. The V gene's germline CDR1 is MDHEN and CDR2 SYDVKM. V was cut by 4 bases and J by 4 bases, with 11 bases left in between. This CDR3 is built from 14 residues. The CDR3 loop reads CASSSGAAGNTIYF. CDR3 nucleotides: TGTGCCAGCAGTTCTGGTGCCGCGGGAAACACCATATATTTT.

This chain joins TRBV14 and TRBJ2-2; D might be TRBD1 (5 bases). Germline V gene lookup returns CDR1 SGHDN and CDR2 FVKESK. Trimming pared 7 bases from V and 2 bases from J, leaving 20 bases between. The CDR3 covers 17 residues. CDR3 region: CASTLGSVRANTGELFF. The CDR3, as DNA: TGTGCCAGCACCCTAGGGTCGGTCAGGGCAAACACCGGGGAGCTGTTTTTT.

This clone is a singleton in its sample. The V and J genes are TRBV3-1 (or the pseudogene TRBV3-2) and TRBJ1-2, with D perhaps TRBD1 (5 bases). CDR1 is LGHDT, CDR2 YNNKEL, per germline (reference sequence). This CDR3 is 19 amino acids long. Trimming stripped 0 bases from V and 0 bases from J, with 20 bases between. This chain's CDR3 is CASSQDRAGYGATNYGYTF. CDR3 sequence (DNA): TGTGCCAGCAGCCAAGATCGGGCGGGGTACGGGGCCACTAACTATGGCTACACCTTC.